One sample yielded the 17 T cell receptor beta chains listed below, sequenced in a study of T cells in Graves' hyperthyroidism and ophthalmopathy (dated by TCRdb to 2018 to 2020). To prepare the library, multiplex PCR was applied. Sequencing took place on an Illumina HiSeq 2000. The TCR beta CDR3 regions were amplified from the RNA transcripts. The TCR CDR3 was subjected to a first round of RT-PCR using the HTBI primer set and the Qiagen OneStep RT-PCR kit. TCRdb ran its own pipeline on the public reads, namely fastp trimming at Q25 and MiXCR clone calling, and kept in-frame beta chains. Entries that share a CDR3 protein sequence are merged under the most common genes and DNA. Across this sample there are hundreds of thousands of distinct CDR3 sequences, with 35% to 45% seen only once. The ten most abundant clones make up approximately 8.7% of the sample. The sample taken for sequencing was blood. These receptors were taken from a man aged 18 to 29 with Graves' hyperthyroidism.

The chain couples TRBV15 to TRBJ1-4; perhaps TRBD1 as D (6 bases). The germline V gene encodes CDR1 LNHNV and CDR2 YYDKDF (reference sequence). Trimming removed 5 bases at V and 8 bases at J, with 12 bases between. The CDR3 loop spans 13 amino acids. CDR3 residues: CATSATGTEKLFF. Here the CDR3 DNA reads TGTGCCACCAGCGCTACCGGGACAGAAAAACTGTTTTTT.

This clonotype came up a few times. This may be a read error: a much more frequent sequence differs by one nucleotide. The chain has TRBV7-8 and TRBJ1-5, with TRBD1 matching over 8 bases. Germline V gene data show CDR1 as SGHVS and CDR2 as FQNEAQ. The CDR3 runs to 14 residues. Trimming removed 5 bases from V and 4 bases from J; junction bases left unmatched: 4. For the CDR3, the DNA is TGTGCCAGCAGCCCACGACAGGGGAATCAGCCCCAGCATTTT. Translating it yields CASSPRQGNQPQHF.

This clonotype occurred a few times. The chain couples TRBV9 to TRBJ2-5, with 9 bases aligning to TRBD2. The CDR3 totals 16 residues. The ends lost 0 bases at V and 2 bases at J; junction bases unmatched: 5. Germline V gives CDR1 SGDLS, CDR2 YYNGEE. CDR3 in amino acids: CASSVGGAGGQETQYF. CDR3 in DNA: TGTGCCAGCAGCGTAGGAGGGGCGGGGGGGCAAGAGACCCAGTACTTC.

The rearrangement joins TRBV29-1 to TRBJ2-6; D possibly corresponds to TRBD1 (5 bases). The length of the CDR3 is 14 residues. V was clipped by 5 bases and J by 4 bases, with 12 bases between them. CDR1 and CDR2 (germline): SQVTM, ANQGSEA. CDR3 coding DNA: TGCAGCGTTTTAACAGGTTCCGGGGCCAACGTCCTGACTTTC. Translating gives CSVLTGSGANVLTF.

This clonotype was seen ten or more times. This chain joins TRBV7-8 and TRBJ1-4, with D perhaps matching TRBD1 (5 bases). Germline CDR1 reads SGHVS; CDR2 reads FQNEAQ. The V gene lost 5 bases and the J gene lost 6 bases, with 16 bases spanning the gap. The CDR3 totals 15 residues. CDR3 amino acids: CASSRSRGTDEKLFF. In DNA, the CDR3 is TGTGCCAGCAGCCGTTCTCGGGGGACTGATGAAAAACTGTTTTTT. The full variable domain, with the rest looked up from reference TRBV7-8 and TRBJ1-4, is GAGVSQSPRYKVAKRGQDVALRCDPISGHVSLFWYQQALGQGPEFLTYFQNEAQLDKSGLPSDRFFAERPEGSVSTLKIQRTQQEDSAVYLCASSRSRGTDEKLFFGSGTQLSVL.

A few counts support this clonotype. The chain recombines TRBV6-5 with TRBJ1-6; no clear D. V was shortened by 0 bases and J by 5 bases, with 8 bases between the two germline ends. The CDR3 is 15 amino acids. Per the germline V gene, CDR1 is MNHEY and CDR2 is SVGAGI. CDR3 sequence reads: CASSYSGPNNSPLHF. The CDR3 nucleotides are TGTGCCAGCAGTTACTCAGGGCCGAATAATTCACCCCTCCACTTT.

This clonotype showed up just a few times. The chain recombines TRBV6-5 with TRBJ1-3; D is unclear. The CDR3 sequence is 15 residues long. V was clipped by 6 bases and J by 0 bases, with 12 bases between them. Germline loops: CDR1 MNHEY, CDR2 SVGAGI. The CDR3 DNA sequence: TGTGCCAGCAGCCGAGGAGTAAGCTCTGGAAACACCATATATTTT. Translation gives CASSRGVSSGNTIYF.

The J gene is TRBJ2-7, the V gene TRBV24-1; possibly TRBD2 for D (5 bases). Germline V gives CDR1 KGHDR, CDR2 SFDVKD. Trimming removed 5 bases at V and 5 bases at J, with 12 bases between. The CDR3 is 13 residues long. The CDR3 DNA follows: TGTGCCACCAGTGCTGGGAGTTTTGACGAGCAGTACTTC. Protein sequence: CATSAGSFDEQYF.

Concerning this clonotype itself: This may arise from a read error, as a much more abundant clone is one base away. CDR3 protein: CASSDDQETQYF. CDR3 sequence (DNA): TGTGCCAGCAGCGATGACCAAGAGACCCAGTACTTC. The chain has TRBV6-1 and TRBJ2-5; unclear D gene. Germline CDR1 and CDR2: MNHNS and SASEGT. V lost 6 bases and J lost 0, with 5 bases in between. The CDR3 covers 12 residues.

This clonotype was counted at least ten times. This clone may be a read error of a much larger clone one base away. V is TRBV6-5 and J is TRBJ2-7; D gene ambiguous. CDR1 and CDR2 from the germline V gene are MNHEY and SVGAGI. Trimming pared 5 bases from V and 5 bases from J, leaving 4 bases between. The CDR3 covers 10 residues. DNA of the CDR3: TGTGCCAGCAGTGACCACGAGCAGTACTTC. It yields the protein CASSDHEQYF.

The rearrangement joins TRBV6-5 to TRBJ2-2, with 7 bases identical to TRBD1. Germline CDR1 and CDR2: MNHEY and SVGAGI. The V gene end was trimmed by 8 bases and the J gene end by 3 bases; junction bases not matched to a gene: 3. There are 13 residues in the CDR3. CDR3 residues: CASATGDTGELFF. As DNA, the CDR3 is TGTGCCAGCGCCACAGGGGACACCGGGGAGCTGTTTTTT.

With respect to this clonotype: One end of the junction is discordant with germline, which a read error may explain. The chain combines TRBV7-2 with TRBJ1-5; no definite D call. CDR3 length equals 14 residues. From germline, CDR1 is SGHTA and CDR2 FQGNSA. DNA of the CDR3: TGCGCCAGCAGCCCCAGTTTTTCCGGGGAGCCCCAGCATTTT. Protein: CASSPSFSGEPQHF.

Turning to this clonotype: A much larger clone lies one base from this, so it may be a read error. This is likely a read error, given that the CDR3 carries no conserved phenylalanine or tryptophan at its end. The chain is built from TRBV7-7 and TRBJ2-7; TRBD2 might be the D (5 bases). The germline gives CDR1 SSHAT, CDR2 FNYEAQ (reference sequence). The CDR3 sequence is 13 residues long. CDR3 sequence: CASSTGITYEQYI. CDR3 bases: TGTGCTAGCAGCACCGGGATAACCTACGAGCAGTACATC.

At least ten counts were recorded for this clonotype. The V and J genes are TRBV7-8 and TRBJ2-2, with 8 nucleotides matching TRBD1. Germline CDR1 SGHVS, CDR2 FQNEAQ. The CDR3 covers 16 residues. The ends lost 5 bases at V and 3 bases at J; junction bases unmatched: 8. This chain's CDR3 is CASSPDRGEDTGELFF. The CDR3 bases are TGTGCCAGCAGCCCCGACAGGGGAGAGGACACCGGGGAGCTGTTTTTT. Variable domain in full (rest from reference TRBV7-8 and TRBJ2-2): GAGVSQSPRYKVAKRGQDVALRCDPISGHVSLFWYQQALGQGPEFLTYFQNEAQLDKSGLPSDRFFAERPEGSVSTLKIQRTQQEDSAVYLCASSPDRGEDTGELFFGEGSRLTVL.

There are many counts of this clonotype. V and J are TRBV7-2 and TRBJ2-5; TRBD2 might be the D (5 bases). V lost 3 bases, J lost 5 bases, and 10 bases lay in between. Germline V gene data show CDR1 as SGHTA and CDR2 as FQGNSA. The length of the CDR3 is 13 residues. The CDR3 is CASSLAPGETQYF. Written as DNA, the CDR3 is TGTGCCAGCAGCTTGGCCCCGGGGGAGACCCAGTACTTC.

To note about this clonotype: A much larger clone differs from this one at a single base, so this may be a read error. The rearrangement joins TRBV25-1 to TRBJ2-7; weak D call: TRBD1 (6 bases). The CDR3 is 13 amino acids. Per germline, CDR1 MGHDK and CDR2 SYGVNS. CDR3 sequence (DNA): TGTGCCGGCAGCCCTGACAGGATCTACGAGCAGTACTTC. As protein: CAGSPDRIYEQYF.

To note about this clonotype: A much more abundant neighbour one base away suggests this may be a read error. The gene calls are TRBV7-9 and TRBJ2-5, with 7 bases identical to TRBD2. CDR3 length equals 16 residues. Germline CDR1 and CDR2: SEHNR and FQNEAQ (reference sequence). The CDR3 coding sequence is TGTGCCAGCGGCTTACAGGACGCGGGAGAGGGAGAGACCCAGTACTTC. Its protein is CASGLQDAGEGETQYF.